The 2 T cell receptor beta chains below all came from one sample that was sequenced in a study of T cell responses to AZD1222 COVID-19 vaccine. Here immunoSEQ multiplex PCR was the method, and the copy in TCRdb shows in-frame clones only, minus some. The table shows 120,000 or so clones, with 88% occurring only once. The material was peripheral blood, obtained on day 0 of MenACWY control vaccination. These receptor sequences come from an adult in good health.

This chain links TRBV27 with TRBJ1-2; D may be TRBD1 (6 bases). The CDR3 is made up of 15 amino acids. CDR1 and CDR2 (germline): MNHEY, SMNVEV (reference sequence). Deletions cut 4 bases from V and 2 bases from J, with 14 bases between. In nucleotides, the CDR3 is TGTGCCAGCAGTTCCACAGGGCTAGGGAACTATGGCTACACCTTC. Protein sequence: CASSSTGLGNYGYTF.

The rearrangement joins TRBV28 to TRBJ1-5; no reliable D call. The germline V and J ends were trimmed by 3 bases and 2 bases, with 11 bases remaining between them. Looked up from germline, CDR1 is MDHEN and CDR2 is SYDVKM. CDR3 length: 15 residues. CDR3: CASSFTKVRNQPQHF. The CDR3 region has the DNA TGTGCCAGCAGTTTTACCAAAGTCCGCAATCAGCCCCAGCATTTT.